These T cell receptor beta chains were read from a single sample in a study of blood T cell repertoires in COVID-19. Assay: immunoSEQ multiplex PCR; the TCRdb copy retains only in-frame clones and omits some. The data contain 200,000 to 300,000 clones, 86% of them singletons. The sample consisted of PBMCs or T cells enriched from blood (not recorded which). The receptors derive from a woman in her forties or fifties who had recovered from COVID-19. CDR3s include the opening cysteine and the closing phenylalanine or tryptophan. A D gene is named only where the DNA matches it firmly. A row's size may be missing; if present it is once, few, many or a size class.

TRBV28,.,.,TRBJ1-4,CASSFGLAGNEKLFF,TGTGCCAGCAGTTTTGGGCTGGCAGGGAATGAAAAACTGTTTTTT
TRBV9,once,TRBD2,TRBJ2-1,CASSKRAGGAPEQFF,TGTGCCAGCAGCAAGCGAGCGGGAGGGGCCCCGGAGCAGTTCTTC
TRBV19,once,.,TRBJ1-1,CASSSGHSNTEAFF,TGTGCCAGTAGTTCGGGACACTCGAACACTGAAGCTTTCTTT
TRBV7-2,.,.,TRBJ2-3,CASSFISRDTDTQYF,TGTGCCAGCAGCTTTATCTCCCGGGACACAGATACGCAGTATTTT
TRBV7-9,.,.,TRBJ2-7,CASSLSRSGYEQYF,TGTGCCAGCAGCTTAAGCCGTTCGGGTTACGAGCAGTACTTC
TRBV29-1,.,.,TRBJ1-1,CSVDRGTEAFF,TGCAGCGTTGACAGGGGCACTGAAGCTTTCTTT
TRBV6-6,once,.,TRBJ1-5,CASSSPAASNQPQHF,TGTGCCAGCAGTTCCCCCGCGGCTAGCAATCAGCCCCAGCATTTT
TRBV27,.,TRBD2,TRBJ2-3,CASSPSWTSGTTDTQYF,TGTGCCAGCAGTCCCTCCTGGACTAGCGGGACCACAGATACGCAGTATTTT
TRBV3-1/TRBV3-2,.,.,TRBJ2-1,CASSQNPAGSSYNEQFF,TGTGCCAGCAGCCAAAATCCAGCGGGTAGCTCCTACAATGAGCAGTTCTTC
TRBV27,.,.,TRBJ1-1,CASSPFSGFNTEAFF,TGTGCCAGCAGTCCCTTCTCAGGGTTTAACACTGAAGCTTTCTTT
TRBV5-6,.,TRBD1,TRBJ2-1,CASSTRTGGHTYNEQFF,TGTGCCAGCAGCACCCGGACAGGGGGCCACACTTACAATGAGCAGTTCTTC
TRBV5-1,.,.,TRBJ2-3,CASSLVWGRIGPDTQYF,TGCGCCAGCAGCTTGGTGTGGGGGCGCATTGGTCCAGATACGCAGTATTTT
TRBV3-1/TRBV3-2,.,TRBD1,TRBJ1-4,CASSHRQGVANEKLFF,TGTGCCAGCAGCCATAGACAGGGGGTGGCTAATGAAAAACTGTTTTTT
TRBV4-1,.,.,TRBJ2-7,CASSQQDSTYEQYF,TGCGCCAGCAGCCAACAGGACAGCACCTACGAGCAGTACTTC
TRBV7-9,.,.,TRBJ1-5,CASSPHGGQPQHF,TGTGCCAGCAGCCCGCACGGAGGTCAGCCCCAGCATTTT
TRBV7-3,.,TRBD1,TRBJ1-5,CASSYEGAISNQPQHF,TGTGCCAGCAGCTACGAGGGGGCGATTTCCAATCAGCCCCAGCATTTT
TRBV18,many,.,TRBJ1-2,CASSPPSLPHGYTF,TGTGCCAGCTCACCACCGTCCCTACCCCATGGCTACACCTTC
TRBV14,.,.,TRBJ2-2,CASSQTGWPPGTGELFF,TGTGCCAGCAGCCAAACGGGCTGGCCGCCGGGGACCGGGGAGCTGTTTTTT
TRBV4-2,.,.,TRBJ2-7,CASSQEGGSGVYEQYF,TGTGCCAGCAGCCAAGAAGGGGGTTCCGGTGTCTACGAGCAGTACTTC
TRBV27,.,TRBD2,TRBJ2-1,CASSRLAGAYNEQFF,TGTGCCAGCAGTCGACTAGCGGGGGCCTACAATGAGCAGTTCTTC
TRBV6-6,.,.,TRBJ1-2,CASRDNRRANYGYTF,TGTGCCAGCAGGGATAACAGGAGAGCTAACTATGGCTACACCTTC
TRBV27,.,.,TRBJ2-5,CASSLQNQGWKETQYF,TGTGCCAGCAGCCTACAAAACCAGGGTTGGAAAGAGACCCAGTACTTC
TRBV5-4,.,.,TRBJ2-5,CASSGGLATQETQYF,TGTGCCAGCAGCGGAGGGTTAGCCACCCAAGAGACCCAGTACTTC
TRBV19,.,.,TRBJ2-5,CASRARAPETQYF,TGTGCCAGTAGAGCCAGGGCCCCAGAGACCCAGTACTTC
TRBV5-6,.,.,TRBJ1-5,CASSLGGLGPQHF,TGTGCCAGCAGCTTGGGAGGTCTAGGGCCCCAGCATTTT
TRBV30,.,.,TRBJ1-6,CAWRPGSYNSPLHF,TGTGCCTGGAGGCCAGGGTCCTATAATTCACCCCTCCACTTT
TRBV10-3,.,.,TRBJ1-5,CAISESDIYSNQPQHF,TGTGCCATCAGTGAGTCCGACATCTATAGCAATCAGCCCCAGCATTTT
TRBV18,.,.,TRBJ1-4,CASSLGQNEKLFF,TGTGCCAGCTCACTTGGACAGAATGAAAAACTGTTTTTT
TRBV9,.,.,TRBJ1-2,CASSVVESYGYTF,TGTGCCAGCAGCGTAGTGGAGTCCTATGGCTACACCTTC
TRBV6-5,.,TRBD1,TRBJ1-4,CASSYTTGNEKLFF,TGTGCCAGCAGTTACACGACAGGGAATGAAAAACTGTTTTTT
TRBV10-3,.,TRBD1,TRBJ2-7,CAISEATGGVDEQYF,TGTGCCATCAGTGAGGCGACAGGGGGCGTCGACGAGCAGTACTTC
TRBV11-2,.,TRBD1,TRBJ1-6,CASSLAETGRGAYNSPLHF,TGTGCCAGCAGCTTAGCGGAGACAGGGAGAGGGGCCTATAATTCACCCCTCCACTTT
TRBV30,.,TRBD1,TRBJ1-1,CAWSTKTGEKAFF,TGTGCCTGGAGTACGAAAACAGGGGAGAAAGCTTTCTTT
TRBV11-3,few,TRBD2,TRBJ2-1,CASSLGGSMNEQFF,TGTGCCAGCAGCTTAGGCGGGAGTATGAATGAGCAGTTCTTC
TRBV11-2,.,.,TRBJ2-7,CASSLRRYEQYF,TGTGCCAGCAGCTTACGGCGGTACGAGCAGTACTTC
TRBV29-1,few,.,TRBJ1-3,CSVEIGSLGNTIYF,TGCAGCGTTGAAATCGGGAGTCTTGGAAACACCATATATTTT
TRBV19,.,TRBD1,TRBJ1-6,CASSRPQGARSPLHF,TGTGCCAGTAGTAGGCCTCAGGGGGCGCGATCACCCCTCCACTTT
TRBV19,once,TRBD1,TRBJ2-3,CASTWRTGVSDTQYF,TGTGCCAGTACGTGGAGGACAGGGGTTTCGGATACGCAGTATTTT
TRBV2,.,.,TRBJ2-3,CASGGSKRTTDTQYF,TGTGCCAGCGGGGGGTCTAAGCGAACCACAGATACGCAGTATTTT
TRBV30,.,.,TRBJ1-1,CAWISYGRLNTEAFF,TGTGCCTGGATTTCTTATGGCAGGTTGAACACTGAAGCTTTCTTT
TRBV11-2,once,TRBD2,TRBJ2-1,CASSLVWGGLAVYNEQFF,TGTGCCAGCAGCTTAGTATGGGGGGGACTAGCGGTCTACAATGAGCAGTTCTTC
TRBV28,.,.,TRBJ2-5,CASSLFNFGQTQYF,TGTGCCAGCAGTTTATTCAATTTTGGCCAGACCCAGTACTTC
TRBV19,.,TRBD2,TRBJ2-1,CASSIALAAYNEQFF,TGTGCCAGTAGTATAGCGCTAGCGGCGTACAATGAGCAGTTCTTC
TRBV5-1,.,.,TRBJ2-7,CASSLDFDSNYEQYF,TGCGCCAGCAGCTTGGATTTCGACAGTAACTACGAGCAGTACTTC
TRBV27,.,.,TRBJ2-5,CASSPHPGPPTEGETQYF,TGTGCCAGCAGTCCCCATCCGGGACCGCCGACGGAGGGAGAGACCCAGTACTTC
TRBV24-1,few,.,TRBJ2-2,CATSVQGGTGELFF,TGTGCCACCAGTGTACAGGGTGGAACCGGGGAGCTGTTTTTT
TRBV5-1,.,TRBD2,TRBJ2-7,CASSSKPGLAYEQYF,TGCGCCAGCAGCTCAAAACCGGGACTAGCCTACGAGCAGTACTTC
TRBV5-5,.,.,TRBJ1-5,CASSPTGPNQPQHF,TGTGCCAGCAGCCCTACAGGGCCCAATCAGCCCCAGCATTTT
TRBV15,.,TRBD2,TRBJ2-2,CATSRQLIGGATGELFF,TGTGCCACCAGCAGACAATTGATCGGGGGGGCCACCGGGGAGCTGTTTTTT
TRBV30,.,TRBD1,TRBJ1-5,CAWSPQGNQPQHF,TGTGCCTGGAGCCCACAGGGGAATCAGCCCCAGCATTTT
TRBV4-1,once,TRBD1,TRBJ2-3,CASSQERTGGSDTQYF,TGCGCCAGCAGCCAAGAGAGGACAGGGGGATCAGATACGCAGTATTTT
TRBV3-1/TRBV3-2,.,.,TRBJ1-6,CASKGVDSPLHF,TGTGCCAGCAAAGGGGTTGATTCACCCCTCCACTTT